The T cell receptor (beta chain) under discussion was sequenced for a study of T cell repertoires in cytomegalovirus infection. Study information: Well-studied HLA-B-restricted CMV epitopes were used in the study alongside recently identified HLA-C-restricted ones. Public signatures in TCR beta pointed to CMV infection and matching HLA type.

TCRdb re-called the reads through MiXCR, storing one row per CDR3 protein. In the table there are approximately 89,000 distinct CDR3 sequences, roughly 29% of which are singletons. General study findings and limits: Using cumulative public TCR beta family frequency, the authors identified those who carried CMV together with the relevant HLA. The ex vivo response was dominated by HLA-C-restricted CMV-specific TCR beta clonotypes.

A word on this clonotype: Its antigen is not known.

CDR3 length: 20 residues. The germline CDR1 and CDR2 sequences are MNHEY and SMNVEV (reference sequence). Trimming took 5 bases from V and 2 from J, leaving 31 bases between them. Sequencing was performed on CD8+ T cells from cultured PBMCs, taken from culture after CMV antigen stimulation. V and J are TRBV27 and TRBJ2-7, with D tentatively TRBD1 or TRBD2 (5 bases each). The sequence came from a human donor in good health (CMV status not recorded). Some clones in this sample may be carry-over from other donors' samples. CDR3 in amino acids: CASSPLGLYKDGAITYEQYF. CDR3 nucleotide sequence: TGTGCCAGCAGTCCGTTAGGACTTTATAAGGATGGGGCCATCACCTACGAGCAGTACTTC.